Each of the 8 T cell receptor beta chains below was sequenced from the same sample in a study of cytomegalovirus exposure and HLA in healthy donors. PCR amplification relied on 60 Vbeta primers (plus 13 Jbeta primers). Data came from immunoSEQ multiplex PCR; TCRdb stores just in-frame clones and leaves some out. The table has around 150,000 clones, 77% seen once. Sequenced sample: PBMCs. The receptors originated from a woman aged 45-65 years in good health and CMV-seronegative.

The chain has TRBV7-9 and TRBJ1-6; 11 nucleotides match TRBD1. The length of the CDR3 is 15 residues. V lost 4 bases and J lost 5; bases outside the gene matches: 1. Germline CDR1 and CDR2: SEHNR and FQNEAQ (reference sequence). CDR3 sequence reads: CASSWGQGDNSPLHF. The CDR3 DNA sequence: TGTGCCAGCAGCTGGGGACAGGGGGATAATTCACCCCTCCACTTT.

Only one count was recorded for this clone. The rearrangement links TRBV19 to TRBJ1-1; weak D call: TRBD1 (6 bases). CDR1 is LNHDA, CDR2 SQIVND, per germline (reference sequence). The CDR3 has 15 residues. Between the trimmed V and J ends, which lost 1 base and 5 bases, there was a span of 14 bases. As DNA, the CDR3 is TGTGCCAGTAGTATAGGAGAGGCAGGGGCAACTGAAGCTTTCTTT. Translation gives CASSIGEAGATEAFF.

V is TRBV15 and J is TRBJ2-5; 15 positions agree with TRBD2. The CDR3 has 19 residues. V gave up 0 bases and J gave up 5 bases; unmatched junction bases: 10. Germline assignment: CDR1 LNHNV and CDR2 YYDKDF (reference sequence). In DNA form, the CDR3 reads TGTGCCACCAGCAGAGATGATCGGACTAGCGGGGGGGAAAGGGAGACCCAGTACTTC. As protein: CATSRDDRTSGGERETQYF.

This chain connects TRBV19 to TRBJ1-6; D might be TRBD1 (5 bases). The germline gives CDR1 LNHDA, CDR2 SQIVND (reference sequence). The CDR3 runs to 16 residues. V was pared by 4 bases and J by 8 bases, with 18 bases between. The CDR3 nucleotides read TGTGCCAGTAGTAACCCGGGGGTGGACCGACATTCACCCCTCCACTTT. Translating it yields CASSNPGVDRHSPLHF.

A single count supports this clone. The chain uses TRBV7-8 and TRBJ1-4, with a weak D call TRBD1 (6 bases). This CDR3 comprises 15 residues. V dropped 1 base and J dropped 5 bases, with 11 bases sitting between them. The germline CDR1 and CDR2 sequences are SGHVS and FQNEAQ. This CDR3 is CASSLGGTLNEKLFF. CDR3 DNA sequence: TGTGCCAGCAGCTTAGGTGGGACACTGAATGAAAAACTGTTTTTT.

This sequence joins TRBV7-9 and TRBJ2-7; 7 nucleotides align to TRBD2. The germline V gene has CDR1 SEHNR and CDR2 FQNEAQ (reference sequence). The CDR3 spans 16 residues. V lost 5 bases, J lost 7 bases, and 17 bases stayed unmatched. CDR3 nucleotides: TGTGCCAGCAGCCAAGGTTCCTCTCCTGGGAGGGAAGAGCAGTACTTC. Its translation is CASSQGSSPGREEQYF.

The V gene is TRBV11-2, the J gene TRBJ2-7; D is ambiguous. The CDR3 loop spans 14 amino acids. V lost 5 bases and J lost 2, with 13 bases in between. Germline V lookup: CDR1 SGHAT, CDR2 FQNNGV. DNA of the CDR3: TGTGCCAGCAGCCCGTATACTCTGCCCTACGAGCAGTACTTC. Translating it yields CASSPYTLPYEQYF.

J is TRBJ2-7 and V is TRBV5-1; 14 positions match TRBD2. This CDR3 region has 14 residues. Germline lookup yields CDR1 SGHRS and CDR2 YFSETQ. V gave up 4 bases and J gave up 9 bases; unmatched junction bases: 6. The CDR3 DNA is TGCGCCAGCAGCCCGGGACTAGCGGGGGCCGCGCAGTACTTC. Its translation is CASSPGLAGAAQYF.